This is a list of T cell receptor beta chains from one sample in a study of blood T cell repertoires in COVID-19. The repertoire was sequenced with immunoSEQ multiplex PCR; TCRdb's copy has only in-frame clones and lacks some. The data contain 100,000 to 150,000 clones, 88% of them singletons. The sequenced material came from peripheral blood. The receptor set was obtained from a human donor in a cohort sampled during active COVID-19. Both conserved end residues are part of each CDR3. A D gene is named only where the DNA matches it firmly. Part of the rows lack a size; the others show once, few, many or a class for expanded clones.

d_call	j_call	clone_size	v_call	cdr3_aa	cdr3_nt
-	TRBJ1-3	-	TRBV18	CASSPTGSGSGNTIYF	TGTGCCAGCTCGCCCACAGGGTCCGGCTCTGGAAACACCATATATTTT
-	TRBJ2-3	-	TRBV28	CASSLITSLTDTQYF	TGTGCCAGCAGTTTGATAACTAGTTTGACAGATACGCAGTATTTT
TRBD1	TRBJ1-1	-	TRBV11-2	CASSLGTGGRYTEAFF	TGTGCCAGCAGCTTAGGGACAGGGGGGAGGTACACTGAAGCTTTCTTT
-	TRBJ2-7	-	TRBV4-1	CASSPALASTYEQYF	TGCGCCAGCAGCCCCGCTCTAGCGTCAACCTACGAGCAGTACTTC
-	TRBJ2-7	-	TRBV12-3/TRBV12-4	CASRPRGSYEQYF	TGTGCCAGCAGGCCCCGGGGGAGTTACGAGCAGTACTTC
-	TRBJ2-5	-	TRBV5-6	CASSLAGGGAEETQYF	TGTGCCAGCAGCTTGGCTGGAGGGGGGGCAGAAGAGACCCAGTACTTC
-	TRBJ1-2	-	TRBV6-1	CASSESVYGYTF	TGTGCCAGCAGTGAGTCAGTCTATGGCTACACCTTC
-	TRBJ2-3	-	TRBV7-2	CASSPEYTQYF	TGTGCCAGCAGCCCTGAGTATACGCAGTATTTT
TRBD2	TRBJ2-7	once	TRBV3-1/TRBV3-2	CASSQWGRGYEQYF	TGTGCCAGCAGCCAATGGGGGAGGGGCTACGAGCAGTACTTC
-	TRBJ1-5	once	TRBV5-8	CASTGRGDFNQPQHF	TGTGCCAGCACCGGTCGGGGGGACTTTAATCAGCCCCAGCATTTT
-	TRBJ1-1	-	TRBV6-5	CASSFPDRMNTEAFF	TGTGCCAGCAGTTTCCCAGACAGGATGAACACTGAAGCTTTCTTT
-	TRBJ1-1	-	TRBV13	CASGGRGRGTEAFF	TGTGCCAGCGGCGGCCGGGGGAGGGGAACTGAAGCTTTCTTT
TRBD1	TRBJ2-1	-	TRBV28	CASISQGTGYGGQFF	TGTGCCAGCATCAGTCAAGGGACAGGGTACGGTGGGCAGTTCTTC
TRBD2	TRBJ2-2	-	TRBV30	CACRGGAGGGELFF	TGTGCCTGCCGCGGGGGGGCCGGAGGCGGGGAGCTGTTTTTT
TRBD1	TRBJ1-4	-	TRBV7-9	CASSLGTGVPTNEKLFF	TGTGCCAGCAGCTTAGGGACAGGGGTTCCCACTAATGAAAAACTGTTTTTT
-	TRBJ2-3	-	TRBV7-6	CASSHRLASTDTQYF	TGTGCCAGCAGCCACCGACTTGCTAGCACAGATACGCAGTATTTT
TRBD1	TRBJ1-1	-	TRBV7-4	CASSLETGYTEAFF	TGTGCCAGCAGCTTAGAGACAGGGTACACTGAAGCTTTCTTT
TRBD2	TRBJ2-3	-	TRBV11-2	CASSLSGRPTDTQYF	TGTGCCAGCAGCTTGAGCGGGAGGCCCACAGATACGCAGTATTTT
-	TRBJ2-3	-	TRBV12-5	CASGLGQKSTDTQYF	TGTGCTAGTGGTTTGGGACAGAAGAGCACAGATACGCAGTATTTT
-	TRBJ1-2	-	TRBV28	CASSWGRDGYTF	TGTGCCAGCAGTTGGGGGAGGGATGGCTACACCTTC
-	TRBJ1-3	-	TRBV30	CAWIGGSGNTIYF	TGTGCCTGGATTGGCGGGTCCGGAAACACCATATATTTT
-	TRBJ1-1	-	TRBV20-1	CSAAETVEAFF	TGCAGTGCTGCAGAGACAGTTGAAGCTTTCTTT
TRBD2	TRBJ2-7	-	TRBV5-1	CASSPRERGSGYEQYF	TGCGCCAGCAGCCCAAGGGAGCGGGGGTCCGGGTACGAGCAGTACTTC
TRBD2	TRBJ2-7	-	TRBV25-1	CASSEAAGVNEQYF	TGTGCCAGCAGTGAAGCAGCGGGGGTTAACGAGCAGTACTTC
-	TRBJ2-7	-	TRBV2	CASSVGGDYEQYF	TGTGCCAGCAGTGTGGGGGGTGACTACGAGCAGTACTTC
-	TRBJ2-3	once	TRBV5-1	CASSLRGTDTQYF	TGCGCCAGCAGCTTACGGGGCACAGATACGCAGTATTTT
-	TRBJ2-1	-	TRBV19	CASSINGAPLIYNEQFF	TGTGCCAGTAGTATTAATGGGGCACCCCTTATTTACAATGAGCAGTTCTTC
-	TRBJ2-4	-	TRBV21-1	CASSKDRPPAKNIQYF	TGTGCCAGCAGCAAAGACAGGCCCCCGGCCAAAAACATTCAGTACTTC
-	TRBJ2-7	-	TRBV7-2	CASSLNGAGRSSYEQYF	TGTGCCAGCAGCTTAAATGGGGCGGGACGGAGCTCCTACGAGCAGTACTTC
-	TRBJ2-3	-	TRBV12-2	CASRPVRRTSGTESTDTQYF	TGTGCAAGTCGCCCAGTCCGTCGGACTAGCGGGACGGAAAGCACAGATACGCAGTATTTT
-	TRBJ1-2	-	TRBV5-4	CASQRAQGDYTF	TGTGCCAGCCAAAGAGCACAAGGGGACTACACCTTC
-	TRBJ1-4	-	TRBV21-1	CASSKDRGYPTNEKLFF	TGTGCCAGCAGCAAGGACAGGGGGTACCCAACTAATGAAAAACTGTTTTTT
-	TRBJ1-5	-	TRBV4-1	CASSSLFSNQPQHF	TGCGCCAGCAGCTCGTTGTTTAGCAATCAGCCCCAGCATTTT